These T cell receptor beta chains were read from a single sample in a study of neurological immune-mediated disorders. TCRdb analysed the 5' RACE reads with MiXCR anew, one entry per CDR3 protein. This table has 20,000 to 25,000 distinct CDR3 sequences, 15% to 20% appearing once. Sequenced input: CD8+ T cells from blood. These receptors originate from a woman between 18 and 30 years old with multiple sclerosis. Each CDR3 is given with its conserved first and last residue. The order of the fields is CDR3 length, D gene, clone size, V gene, J gene, CDR3 DNA, CDR3 protein. D genes are given only for firm matches. Size is omitted from some rows. Given values are once, few, many or a class for expanded clones.

17	TRBD1	many	TRBV6-1	TRBJ2-5	TGTGCCAGCAGTGAATTTACCCTAGGGACAGGGGAAGAGACCCAGTACTTC	CASSEFTLGTGEETQYF
17	-	many	TRBV4-3	TRBJ1-5	TGCGCCAGCAGCCACACTGCGGGCGGGGGTACAGGTCAGCCCCAGCATTTT	CASSHTAGGGTGQPQHF
14	-	many	TRBV4-1	TRBJ2-5	TGCGCCAGCAGCCAAGGGTACAGCCAAGAGACCCAGTACTTC	CASSQGYSQETQYF
17	TRBD2	many	TRBV7-8	TRBJ2-7	TGTGCCAGCAGCTTCGGGACTAGCGGGGTAAGCTCCTACGAGCAGTACTTC	CASSFGTSGVSSYEQYF
10	-	many	TRBV5-1	TRBJ2-5	TGCGCCAGCAGGGGGGAGACCCAGTACTTC	CASRGETQYF
13	-	few	TRBV5-1	TRBJ1-1	TGCGCCAGCAGCTTGGGAGCAGGGGTTCAAGCTTTCTTT	CASSLGAGVQAFF
14	TRBD1	many	TRBV20-1	TRBJ2-1	TGCAGTGCCCCGACAGGGGACCCCTACAATGAGCAGTTCTTC	CSAPTGDPYNEQFF
18	TRBD2	many	TRBV20-1	TRBJ2-7	TGCAGTGCTAGAGATCGATTACGTCGACTAGCGGGGGATTACGAGCAGTACTTC	CSARDRLRRLAGDYEQYF
16	TRBD1	-	TRBV13	TRBJ2-6	TGTGCCAGCCGGGACAGGGGATTCGGAACGACCAACGTCCTGACTTTC	CASRDRGFGTTNVLTF
14	-	many	TRBV2	TRBJ2-1	TGTGCCAGCAGTTGGACGGGGTCCTACAATGAGCAGTTCTTC	CASSWTGSYNEQFF
12	-	-	TRBV20-1	TRBJ2-3	TGCAGTGCTTGGACAGAAACAGATACGCAGTATTTT	CSAWTETDTQYF
12	-	-	TRBV5-4	TRBJ1-2	TGTGCCAGCAGTCCTTCAGGCTATGGCTACACCTTC	CASSPSGYGYTF
18	TRBD1	medium-sized	TRBV4-3	TRBJ1-5	TGCGCCAGCAGCCAAGATTTACCGGGACAGGGGAGCAATCAGCCCCAGCATTTT	CASSQDLPGQGSNQPQHF
12	-	medium-sized	TRBV10-3	TRBJ2-7	TGTGCCATCAGTGCGGCCCGAGACGAGCAGTACTTC	CAISAARDEQYF
18	TRBD2	-	TRBV6-4	TRBJ2-1	TGTGCCAGCAGTGTACGCCCGGGACTAGCGGGGGGCCACAATGAGCAGTTCTTC	CASSVRPGLAGGHNEQFF
14	-	medium-sized	TRBV12-5	TRBJ1-5	TGTGCTAGTGCCCTAGGGACGAGCAATCAGCCCCAGCATTTT	CASALGTSNQPQHF
13	-	few	TRBV10-3	TRBJ1-2	TGTGCCATCAGTGGAGGAGCTAACTATGGCTACACCTTC	CAISGGANYGYTF
13	-	many	TRBV12-3/TRBV12-4	TRBJ2-3	TGTGCCAGCAGTTTCAACCTAGCAGATACGCAGTATTTT	CASSFNLADTQYF
19	TRBD2	-	TRBV18	TRBJ2-1	TGTGCCAGCCACCAAGCCCAGGGGACTAGCGGGACCCAGTACAATGAGCAGTTCTTC	CASHQAQGTSGTQYNEQFF
16	-	many	TRBV6-5	TRBJ2-1	TGTGCCAGCAGTTACTTGGCAATGAGCTCCTACAATGAGCAGTTCTTC	CASSYLAMSSYNEQFF
14	-	many	TRBV20-1	TRBJ2-1	TGCAGTGTGAAGGGTCCTCCTCCCTACAATGAGCAGTTCTTC	CSVKGPPPYNEQFF
16	-	many	TRBV7-8	TRBJ1-5	TGTGCCAGCAGCTCCAGCCGGGCCAATAGCAATCAGCCCCAGCATTTT	CASSSSRANSNQPQHF
13	-	-	TRBV20-1	TRBJ1-2	TGCAGTGCTAGAGATCCTTCGGGCCGCTACTCCACCTTC	CSARDPSGRYSTF
13	-	many	TRBV7-2	TRBJ2-3	TGTGCCAGCAGCTTAGCACCAACAGATACGCAGTATTTT	CASSLAPTDTQYF
14	TRBD1	many	TRBV9	TRBJ2-7	TGTGCCAGCAGCGGAAGACAGGGGTTGGGCGAGCAGTACTTC	CASSGRQGLGEQYF
14	-	many	TRBV9	TRBJ2-1	TGTGCCAGCAGCCCAGAAAACTCCTACAATGAGCAGTTCTTC	CASSPENSYNEQFF
15	-	many	TRBV20-1	TRBJ2-1	TGCAGTGCTAGGGAAACAGGGATCTCCTACAATGAGCAGTTCTTC	CSARETGISYNEQFF
14	TRBD2	many	TRBV9	TRBJ2-1	TGTGCCAGCAGCGCAGCGGGAGGGCCCAATGAGCAGTTCTTC	CASSAAGGPNEQFF
14	-	many	TRBV27	TRBJ1-5	TGTGCCAGCAGTTTTTTTGGGGGTAATCAGCCCCAGCATTTT	CASSFFGGNQPQHF
14	TRBD1	many	TRBV9	TRBJ2-7	TGTGCCAGCAGCATAGGGACAGGGACCTACGAGCAGTACTTC	CASSIGTGTYEQYF
16	-	many	TRBV5-1	TRBJ2-3	TGCGCCAGCAGCTTTAGGGGAGGAGAGGTTAGAGATACGCAGTATTTT	CASSFRGGEVRDTQYF
15	TRBD1	-	TRBV9	TRBJ1-5	TGCGCCAGCAGCTGCGGACGACAGGGGAATCAGCCCCAGCATTTT	CASSCGRQGNQPQHF
14	TRBD2	-	TRBV10-3	TRBJ2-7	TGTGCCACTTCACTCTTAGCGGGTCTTTACGAGCAGTACTTC	CATSLLAGLYEQYF
15	-	many	TRBV20-1	TRBJ1-6	TGCAGTGCTCCTACAGGGATCTCCTATAATTCACCCCTCCACTTT	CSAPTGISYNSPLHF
15	TRBD1	many	TRBV28	TRBJ1-1	TGTGCCAGCAGTGTATGGGACAGGGCACGGGTTGAAGCTTTCTTT	CASSVWDRARVEAFF
15	TRBD1	few	TRBV5-1	TRBJ2-5	TGCGCCAGCAGCTTGGCCGGGACAGGTCAAGAGACCCAGTACTTC	CASSLAGTGQETQYF
15	-	medium-sized	TRBV3-1	TRBJ2-3	TGTGCCAGCAGTCTCCTCCAGGGGATGTCAGATACGCAGTATTTT	CASSLLQGMSDTQYF
16	-	medium-sized	TRBV20-1	TRBJ1-2	TGCAGTGCTAGACTAGAGGGCAGGGGACTCAACCATGGCTACACCTTC	CSARLEGRGLNHGYTF
15	-	many	TRBV4-3	TRBJ2-1	TGCGCCAGCAGCCAAGATACCAGCTCCTACAATGAGCAGTTCTTC	CASSQDTSSYNEQFF
16	-	many	TRBV9	TRBJ2-2	TGTGCCAGCAGCGTAGTGGCAGGAGATAACACCGGGGAGCTGTTTTTT	CASSVVAGDNTGELFF
18	TRBD2	many	TRBV25-1	TRBJ2-1	TGTGCCAGCAGTGGACGACTAGCGGGTTACCATCGCTACAATGAGCAGTTCTTC	CASSGRLAGYHRYNEQFF
15	-	-	TRBV14	TRBJ1-3	TGTGCCAGCAGCCAACCGGGCACCTCTGGAAACACCATATATTTT	CASSQPGTSGNTIYF
15	TRBD1	many	TRBV7-6	TRBJ1-2	TGTGCCAGCAGCTCCCGAGGGGACAGGGTTGAGGGCTACACCTTC	CASSSRGDRVEGYTF
15	-	many	TRBV20-1	TRBJ2-7	TGCAGTGCTAGAGATCCAGGCTACGTCCCCTACGAGCAGTACTTC	CSARDPGYVPYEQYF
15	-	-	TRBV9	TRBJ2-5	TGTGCCAGCAGCGTATCCGAGGGCAGCATCGAGACCCAGTACTTC	CASSVSEGSIETQYF
18	-	many	TRBV7-6	TRBJ2-1	TGTGCCAGCAGCTTGAGGTCTCACGAGACAGTCTCCTACAATGAGCAGTTCTTC	CASSLRSHETVSYNEQFF
12	TRBD1	many	TRBV12-3/TRBV12-4	TRBJ1-1	TGTGCCAGCAGAGCAGGGGGCCCTGAAGCTTTCTTT	CASRAGGPEAFF
16	-	many	TRBV2	TRBJ1-4	TGTGCCAGCAGTGAAGCGCGACGGGGTTGGGATGAAAAACTGTTTTTT	CASSEARRGWDEKLFF
17	-	many	TRBV5-1	TRBJ1-4	TGCGCCAGCAGCTTGTCGTCAGGGGAGCGGTTTAATGAAAAACTGTTTTTT	CASSLSSGERFNEKLFF
14	-	medium-sized	TRBV24-1	TRBJ2-2	TGTGCCACCAGTGCAGGGTTGGACACCGGGGAGCTGTTTTTT	CATSAGLDTGELFF
13	-	few	TRBV20-1	TRBJ1-2	TGCAGTGCTAGTCCCAGGGGAGGTAATGGCTACACCTTC	CSASPRGGNGYTF
15	-	many	TRBV5-5	TRBJ2-7	TGTGCCAGCAGCTTATTGGGGGCCGACTCCTACGAGCAGTACTTC	CASSLLGADSYEQYF